The 21 T cell receptor beta chains listed next were all sequenced from one sample in a study of blood T cell repertoires in COVID-19. Only in-frame clones appear in the TCRdb table, and some are missing; sequencing was by immunoSEQ multiplex PCR. Here the sample spans fewer than 200,000 clones, around 77% being singletons. Sequencing used peripheral blood. All receptors derive from a man aged 65-85 years with acute or convalescent COVID-19.

V and J are TRBV2 and TRBJ1-5; weak D call: TRBD1 (5 bases). V lost 1 base, J lost 6 bases, and 13 bases lay in between. This CDR3 region has 15 residues. The germline CDR1 and CDR2 sequences are SNHLY and FYNNEI. The CDR3 coding sequence is TGTGCCAGCAGTGAAGGAGGGGCGGAGGGTCAGCCCCAGCATTTT. This gives the protein CASSEGGAEGQPQHF.

The chain joins TRBV28 to TRBJ1-5, with D tentatively TRBD1 (5 bases). Per germline, CDR1 MDHEN and CDR2 SYDVKM. V was cut by 6 bases and J by 4 bases, with 7 bases left in between. The CDR3 consists of 12 residues. The chain's CDR3 is CASRGGNQPQHF. The CDR3 DNA follows: TGTGCCAGCAGGGGGGGGAATCAGCCCCAGCATTTT.

The rearrangement joins TRBV19 to TRBJ2-6; no reliable D call. Germline lookup yields CDR1 LNHDA and CDR2 SQIVND (reference sequence). The CDR3 has 13 amino acids. Trimming stripped 7 bases from V and 0 bases from J, with 4 bases between. CDR3 in DNA: TGTGCCAGTATTAACTCTGGGGCCAACGTCCTGACTTTC. Translated: CASINSGANVLTF.

The rearrangement uses TRBV28 and TRBJ2-1; possible D gene TRBD2, 5 bases. The CDR3 loop spans 16 amino acids. Germline V gives CDR1 MDHEN, CDR2 SYDVKM. V was pared by 1 base and J by 1 base, with 11 bases between. The DNA for the CDR3 is TGTGCCAGCAGTTTATTACTAGACGGGTCCTACAATGAGCAGTTCTTC. Translating gives CASSLLLDGSYNEQFF.

The chain links TRBV9 to TRBJ2-2; 7 nucleotides line up with TRBD1. V shed 3 bases and J 5 bases; nucleotides not matched to a gene: 7. Germline lookup yields CDR1 SGDLS and CDR2 YYNGEE. CDR3 length: 15 amino acids. The CDR3 region has the DNA TGTGCCAGCAGCGCGGGGACAGTACAGACCGGGGAGCTGTTTTTT. Protein: CASSAGTVQTGELFF. The complete variable domain, with remaining parts taken from reference TRBV9 and TRBJ2-2, reads DSGVTQTPKHLITATGQRVTLRCSPRSGDLSVYWYQQSLDQGLQFLIQYYNGEERAKGNILERFSAQQFPDLHSELNLSSLELGDSALYFCASSAGTVQTGELFFGEGSRLTVL.

This clone has more than one count but fewer than ten. Other DNA sequences in this sample translate to the same CDR3. The chain links TRBV5-1 to TRBJ1-1; maybe TRBD1 (6 bases). This CDR3 comprises 15 residues. V was clipped by 4 bases and J by 2 bases, with 15 bases between them. Per germline, CDR1 SGHRS and CDR2 YFSETQ. This chain's CDR3 is CASSLVGTTNTEAFF. Written as DNA, the CDR3 is TGCGCCAGCAGCCTAGTCGGGACAACTAACACTGAAGCTTTCTTT.

The gene calls are TRBV28 and TRBJ1-4; TRBD1 is a possible D gene (6 bases). CDR3 length: 15 residues. Germline assignment: CDR1 MDHEN and CDR2 SYDVKM. With 6 bases removed from V and 7 bases from J, the gap between germline ends came to 18 bases. DNA of the CDR3: TGTGCCAGCAGAAATAGGGGGGGCCCAAGTGAAAAACTGTTTTTT. Its protein product is CASRNRGGPSEKLFF.

In this sample, this clone turned up a few times. This chain connects TRBV11-3 to TRBJ2-1; tentative D call: TRBD2 (6 bases). The CDR3 is made up of 16 amino acids. In germline, CDR1 is SGHNT, CDR2 YENEEA. The V end was cut by 2 bases, the J end by 0 bases, with 11 bases between. This chain's CDR3 is CASSLSGLVSYNEQFF. CDR3 in DNA: TGTGCCAGCAGCTTATCGGGACTTGTCTCCTACAATGAGCAGTTCTTC.

The chain recombines TRBV4-2 with TRBJ2-5, with D perhaps matching TRBD2 (6 bases). Trimming took 0 bases from V and 2 from J, leaving 13 bases between them. The CDR3 covers 16 residues. CDR1 and CDR2 from the germline V gene are LGHNA and YNFKEQ. The CDR3 region is CASSQDFLAGQETQYF. CDR3 nucleotides: TGTGCCAGCAGCCAAGATTTTCTGGCGGGGCAAGAGACCCAGTACTTC.

The chain uses TRBV3-1 (or the pseudogene TRBV3-2) and TRBJ2-5; 10 bases agree with TRBD2. The germline CDR1 and CDR2 sequences are LGHDT and YNNKEL (reference sequence). J gave up 1 base and V 5 bases, and 1 base lay outside the gene matches. The length of the CDR3 is 14 residues. The CDR3 is CASSTSGVQETQYF. The CDR3 DNA sequence: TGTGCCAGCAGCACTAGCGGGGTCCAAGAGACCCAGTACTTC.

This rearrangement joins TRBV2 to TRBJ2-3; 12 nucleotides align to TRBD2. The V gene end was trimmed by 5 bases and the J gene end by 2 bases; junction bases not matched to a gene: 5. Germline loops: CDR1 SNHLY, CDR2 FYNNEI. This CDR3 comprises 16 residues. In nucleotides, the CDR3 is TGTGCCAGCAGTCCTCGGACTAGCGGGAACACAGATACGCAGTATTTT. This encodes CASSPRTSGNTDTQYF.

This chain joins TRBV24-1 and TRBJ2-3; 9 bases agree with TRBD1. V lost 2 bases and J lost 1; bases outside the gene matches: 12. Per the germline V gene, CDR1 is KGHDR and CDR2 is SFDVKD. This CDR3 spans 19 amino acids. The CDR3 here is CATSDYRGRDGGRTDTQYF. CDR3 sequence (DNA): TGTGCCACCAGTGATTACAGGGGGCGAGACGGGGGGCGCACAGATACGCAGTATTTT.

The chain joins TRBV11-3 to TRBJ2-1; tentative D call: TRBD1 (5 bases). V was clipped by 5 bases and J by 6 bases, with 17 bases between them. This CDR3 comprises 15 residues. Germline V gives CDR1 SGHNT, CDR2 YENEEA. DNA for the CDR3: TGTGCCAGCAGCCACGGTGGGGCGCAGGTCAATGAGCAGTTCTTC. Amino acid sequence: CASSHGGAQVNEQFF.

J is TRBJ2-3 and V is TRBV19; 9 bases align to TRBD2. CDR1 and CDR2 from the germline V gene are LNHDA and SQIVND (reference sequence). The trim removed 6 bases at V and 6 bases at J, leaving 7 bases unmatched. The CDR3 sequence is 14 residues long. The CDR3 DNA is TGTGCCAGTAGCCCTATAGCGGGAGTGGATACGCAGTATTTT. Its translation: CASSPIAGVDTQYF.

J is TRBJ2-5 and V is TRBV11-2; a weak D match, TRBD1 (6 bases). The CDR3 consists of 14 residues. V was pared by 5 bases and J by 2 bases, with 12 bases between. Per the germline V gene, CDR1 is SGHAT and CDR2 is FQNNGV. In DNA, the CDR3 is TGTGCCAGCAGCCGGGCCGACAGGCAAGAGACCCAGTACTTC. It codes for CASSRADRQETQYF.

Only one count was recorded for this clone. This chain links TRBV20-1 with TRBJ2-7; a weak D match, TRBD2 (6 bases). This CDR3 region has 11 residues. V was cut by 6 bases and J by 4 bases, with 10 bases left in between. In germline, CDR1 is DFQATT, CDR2 SNEGSKA (reference sequence). CDR3: CSARETYEQYF. The DNA for the CDR3 is TGCAGTGCCCGGGAGACTTACGAGCAGTACTTC.

This clone has only a few counts. The chain combines TRBV6-5 with TRBJ2-7, with TRBD1 matching over 12 bases. The trim removed 8 bases at V and 5 bases at J, leaving 7 bases unmatched. Germline-derived CDR1 and CDR2 are MNHEY and SVGAGI. This CDR3 spans 14 amino acids. CDR3 sequence: CASLTGQGANEQYF. DNA for the CDR3: TGTGCCAGCCTAACGGGACAGGGGGCTAACGAGCAGTACTTC.

There are a few counts of this clone. V gene TRBV9 combines with J gene TRBJ2-6; D may be TRBD1 (6 bases). The CDR3 loop spans 17 amino acids. V was pared by 4 bases and J by 0 bases, with 14 bases between. CDR1 is SGDLS and CDR2 is YYNGEE in the germline V gene. The CDR3 loop reads CASSLRDMSSGANVLTF. In DNA form, the CDR3 reads TGTGCCAGCAGCCTCCGGGACATGAGCTCTGGGGCCAACGTCCTGACTTTC. Full variable domain (rest looked up from reference TRBV9 and TRBJ2-6): DSGVTQTPKHLITATGQRVTLRCSPRSGDLSVYWYQQSLDQGLQFLIQYYNGEERAKGNILERFSAQQFPDLHSELNLSSLELGDSALYFCASSLRDMSSGANVLTFGAGSRLTVL.

This chain uses TRBV11-2 with TRBJ2-1, with 8 bases lining up with TRBD2. The CDR3 runs to 16 residues. Germline lookup yields CDR1 SGHAT and CDR2 FQNNGV. The J segment lost 4 bases and the V segment lost 1 base, leaving 6 bases of the junction unmatched. CDR3 amino acids: CASSLAGGRQYNEQFF. Written as DNA, the CDR3 is TGTGCCAGCAGCTTAGCGGGCGGGAGGCAATACAATGAGCAGTTCTTC.

The rearrangement links TRBV5-4 to TRBJ2-3, with 14 bases fitting TRBD2. Germline lookup yields CDR1 SGHNT and CDR2 YYREEE (reference sequence). V lost 0 bases to trimming and J lost 7 bases; unmatched junction nucleotides: 7. The CDR3 has 17 residues. The CDR3 DNA reads TGTGCCAGCAGCTTGGACCCCGGGACTAGCGGGAGAAATACGCAGTATTTT. It is translated as CASSLDPGTSGRNTQYF.

In its sample, this clone ranks as medium-sized. V usage is TRBV28 and J usage is TRBJ2-5; 7 bases match TRBD2. The CDR3 spans 14 residues. J was trimmed by 1 base and V by 5 bases; bases with no gene match: 4. CDR1 is MDHEN, CDR2 SYDVKM, per germline. CDR3 in DNA: TGTGCCAGCAGTGTGAGGGAGGGCCAAGAGACCCAGTACTTC. Its translation: CASSVREGQETQYF.